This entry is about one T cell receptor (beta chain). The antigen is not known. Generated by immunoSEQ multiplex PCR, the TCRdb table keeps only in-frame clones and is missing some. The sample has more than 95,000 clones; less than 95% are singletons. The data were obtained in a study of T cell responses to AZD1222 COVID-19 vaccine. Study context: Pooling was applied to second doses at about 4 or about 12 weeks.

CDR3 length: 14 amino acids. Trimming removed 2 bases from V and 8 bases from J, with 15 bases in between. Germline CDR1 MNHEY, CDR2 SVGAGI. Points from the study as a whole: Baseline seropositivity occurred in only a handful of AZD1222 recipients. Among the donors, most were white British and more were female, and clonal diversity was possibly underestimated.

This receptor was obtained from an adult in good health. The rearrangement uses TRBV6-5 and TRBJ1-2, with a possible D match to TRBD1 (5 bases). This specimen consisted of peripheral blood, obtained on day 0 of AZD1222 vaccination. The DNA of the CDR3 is TGTGCCAGCAGTTACGTGAGGGGTCTGGGCGGCTACACCTTC. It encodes CASSYVRGLGGYTF.